Below, one T cell receptor beta chain is given with its context. Using immunoSEQ multiplex PCR, the repertoire was profiled, and TCRdb retains in-frame clones only, with some absent. This sample has approximately 79,000 clones; approximately 96% occur once, and the top ten carry roughly 0.3%. This entry comes from a study of technical replicates of blood from a handful of donors. Germline loops: CDR1 SGHRS, CDR2 YFSETQ. V shed 3 bases, J shed 4 bases, and the junction held 8 bases outside the gene matches. The CDR3 contains 16 residues. The receptor was isolated from a human donor in good health. J is TRBJ2-5 and V is TRBV5-1; 11 bases line up with TRBD2. The specimen sequenced was T cells isolated from PBMCs. DNA for the CDR3: TGCGCCAGCAGCTCCTATAGCGGGAGGGCTATAGAGACCCAGTACTTC. This sequence encodes CASSSYSGRAIETQYF.